This is a list of T cell receptor beta chains from one sample in a study of CD8+ T cells in alopecia areata. Sequenced by immunoSEQ multiplex PCR; TCRdb stores in-frame clones only, minus some. The sample lists some 200,000 clones, roughly 60% seen once, with 5% to 6% in the top ten. The source material was CD4+ T cells sorted from blood, sampled at week 24, from a patient treated with tofacitinib. Receptors were obtained from a human donor with alopecia areata. Both conserved end residues are part of each CDR3. The order of the fields is J gene, clone size, V gene, D gene, CDR3 protein, CDR3 DNA. A D gene is named only where the DNA matches it firmly. Size tells how often a clone was seen (once, few, many) or the class of an expanded clone, and some rows leave it out.

TRBJ2-1,-,TRBV5-5,TRBD2,CASSLISSGGYEQFF,TGTGCCAGCAGCCTTATATCTAGCGGGGGCTATGAGCAGTTCTTC
TRBJ2-4,few,TRBV29-1,-,CSVGNPRRADGKNIQYF,TGCAGCGTTGGTAACCCCCGGAGGGCAGATGGGAAAAACATTCAGTACTTC
TRBJ1-2,-,TRBV10-3,-,CAISSGKTGYTF,TGTGCCATCAGCAGCGGGAAGACTGGCTACACCTTC
TRBJ2-2,-,TRBV30,-,CAWTRLTTGELFF,TGTGCCTGGACCCGACTTACAACCGGGGAGCTGTTTTTT
TRBJ2-3,once,TRBV30,-,CAWSVQSTDTQYF,TGTGCCTGGAGTGTGCAAAGCACAGATACGCAGTATTTT
TRBJ1-2,-,TRBV29-1,-,CPRGSYGYTF,TGCCCGAGGGGGTCCTATGGCTACACCTTC
TRBJ2-7,-,TRBV6-5,-,CASRGRQGGYEQYF,TGTGCCAGCAGGGGTAGACAAGGCGGCTACGAGCAGTACTTC
TRBJ2-3,-,TRBV4-3,TRBD2,CASSQLAGESGTDTQYF,TGCGCCAGCAGCCAGTTGGCGGGGGAGTCGGGCACAGATACGCAGTATTTT
TRBJ1-1,-,TRBV27,-,CASSFNQEQGVNTEAFF,TGTGCCAGCAGTTTCAACCAGGAACAGGGCGTGAACACTGAAGCTTTCTTT
TRBJ2-5,few,TRBV2,-,CASSEQGRGLQETQYF,TGTGCCAGCAGTGAACAGGGGCGCGGGCTCCAGGAGACCCAGTACTTC
TRBJ2-5,-,TRBV7-2,TRBD2,CASTLSGGTQTQYF,TGTGCCAGCACCCTTAGCGGGGGGACACAGACCCAGTACTTC
TRBJ1-6,-,TRBV4-3,TRBD1,CASSQEFKGAFYNSPLHF,TGCGCCAGCAGCCAAGAGTTCAAGGGGGCCTTTTATAATTCACCCCTCCACTTT
TRBJ2-5,-,TRBV7-8,-,CASTRTAASEAETQYF,TGTGCCAGCACTCGGACAGCGGCTAGCGAGGCGGAGACCCAGTACTTC
TRBJ1-1,-,TRBV4-2,-,CASSQKAGNTEAFF,TGTGCCAGCAGCCAAAAGGCAGGGAACACTGAAGCTTTCTTT
TRBJ1-5,-,TRBV6-1,TRBD1,CASSETGSLNQPQHF,TGTGCCAGCAGTGAGACAGGGAGCCTCAATCAGCCCCAGCATTTT
TRBJ1-6,few,TRBV10-3,-,CAISPTAGGSPLHF,TGTGCCATCAGTCCAACGGCAGGCGGTTCACCCCTCCACTTT
TRBJ2-7,-,TRBV5-1,-,CASRRQNNEQYF,TGCGCCAGCAGACGGCAGAACAACGAGCAGTACTTC
TRBJ1-1,-,TRBV7-9,-,CASSPFSDTEAFF,TGTGCCAGCAGCCCATTCTCAGACACTGAAGCTTTCTTT
TRBJ1-1,once,TRBV5-1,-,CASSLADSRNTEAFF,TGCGCCAGCAGCTTGGCCGATTCCAGGAACACTGAAGCTTTCTTT
TRBJ2-6,few,TRBV10-3,-,CATSSGANVLTF,TGTGCCACCTCGTCTGGGGCCAACGTCCTGACTTTC
TRBJ1-1,few,TRBV27,-,CASSLRENTEAFF,TGTGCCAGCAGTTTAAGGGAGAACACTGAAGCTTTCTTT
TRBJ1-5,-,TRBV4-3,-,CASSHDQGLPQHF,TGCGCCAGCAGCCATGATCAGGGGTTGCCCCAGCATTTT
TRBJ2-2,-,TRBV6-6,-,CASSQANTGELFF,TGTGCCAGCAGTCAAGCGAACACCGGGGAGCTGTTTTTT
TRBJ2-3,-,TRBV5-6,TRBD1,CASSISTGGGTDTQYF,TGTGCCAGCAGCATATCGACAGGGGGAGGCACAGATACGCAGTATTTT
TRBJ2-7,few,TRBV7-6,-,CASSQGPGQGHEQYF,TGTGCCAGCAGCCAGGGGCCGGGGCAAGGCCACGAGCAGTACTTC